These T cell receptor beta chains were read from a single sample in a study of control samples from healthy donors and cancer patients. Profiled with immunoSEQ multiplex PCR; TCRdb holds only in-frame clones, not every one. The sample records over 100,000 clones, roughly nine tenths being singletons. The sequencing sample was made of blood. The receptor set was obtained from a human donor in good health. The donor label of this sample is uncertain. Each CDR3 is given with its conserved first and last residue. The D gene is left open where the match is weak. Clone size is not always given. Where it is, it says once, few, many or a class for expanded clones.

j_call d_call clone_size v_call cdr3_nt cdr3_aa
TRBJ1-5 - - TRBV6-1 TGTGCCAGCAGTGAAGCGGGGGGGGTTAGCAATCAGCCCCAGCATTTT CASSEAGGVSNQPQHF
TRBJ1-4 TRBD1 - TRBV7-2 TGTGCCAGCAACTACAGGGGGAGCGAAAAACTGTTTTTT CASNYRGSEKLFF
TRBJ1-2 TRBD1 - TRBV7-8 TGTGCCAGCAGCATCCGGGACAGTAGAAGCGGCTACACCTTC CASSIRDSRSGYTF
TRBJ1-6 - - TRBV6-6 TGTGCCAGCAGTTACTCCGACAGAGCGAGGGGTTCACCCCTCCACTTT CASSYSDRARGSPLHF
TRBJ2-1 TRBD1 - TRBV27 TGTGCCAGCAGTTCACGGGACAGGGCTTACAATGAGCAGTTCTTC CASSSRDRAYNEQFF
TRBJ1-5 - - TRBV19 TGTGCCAGTAGTATGGAGGCGGGGCAGCGACACAATCAGCCCCAGCATTTT CASSMEAGQRHNQPQHF
TRBJ2-3 TRBD2 - TRBV7-7 TGTGCTAGCAGCTTGGGAGGGTGGACAGATACGCAGTATTTT CASSLGGWTDTQYF
TRBJ1-2 TRBD1 - TRBV4-1 TGCGCCAGCAGCTTAACCGGGACAGAAAATTTCTATGGCTACACCTTC CASSLTGTENFYGYTF
TRBJ1-3 - - TRBV19 TGTGCCAGTAGTCACCCCCGGGGGGAGTCTGGAAACACCATATATTTT CASSHPRGESGNTIYF
TRBJ1-2 - - TRBV5-4 TGTGCCAGCAGCCAACAGGCAGGGGGCTACACCTTC CASSQQAGGYTF
TRBJ2-5 TRBD1 - TRBV7-9 TGTGCCAGCAGCTCCCCTCCGACAGGGGGCTGGCAAGAGACCCAGTACTTC CASSSPPTGGWQETQYF
TRBJ2-1 - - TRBV20-1 TGCAGTGCTAGTAGCACTAGCTCGCACAATGAGCAGTTCTTC CSASSTSSHNEQFF
TRBJ2-7 - once TRBV5-5 TGTGCCAGCAGCCAATTACCGGGACCTTCCTACGAGCAGTACTTC CASSQLPGPSYEQYF
TRBJ2-2 - once TRBV24-1 TGTGCCACGGGACAGAACACCGGGGAGCTGTTTTTT CATGQNTGELFF
TRBJ1-6 - - TRBV13 TGTGCCAGCAGCCCTCCGGGGGACTCCTATAATTCACCCCTCCACTTT CASSPPGDSYNSPLHF
TRBJ2-3 TRBD2 - TRBV18 TGTGCCAGCTCACCACCCGGGAAGTTAGCGGGGGGGCCGAATACGCAGTATTTT CASSPPGKLAGGPNTQYF